What follows describes a single T cell receptor beta chain. The antigen remains unidentified. An end of the junction differs from the germline gene, which may be a read error. Each CDR3 protein gets one entry after TCRdb re-called the reads with MiXCR. The sample includes hundreds of thousands of distinct CDR3 sequences, 33% of them seen just once. This CDR3 is 13 amino acids long. The data were obtained in a study of T cell repertoires in cytomegalovirus infection. Across the study: The authors relied on CMV epitopes, both recently identified HLA-C-restricted and well-studied HLA-B-restricted. The public TCR beta signatures pointed to both CMV infection and matching HLA type.

Study-wide results and caveats: Carriers of CMV plus the relevant HLA were identified by cumulative public TCR beta family frequency. CMV-specific HLA-C-restricted TCR beta clonotypes dominated the ex vivo response.

The material was cultured PBMCs, obtained from culture after CMV antigen stimulation. This clonotype was obtained from a human donor in good health (CMV status not recorded). Some clones in this sample may be carry-over from other donors' samples. The rearrangement joins TRBV5-3 to TRBJ2-7, with D uncertain. TRBV5-3 is identified as an open reading frame with a role that is uncertain. CDR3 sequence (DNA): TGTGCCAGCAGCTTGGACCCTCCCTACGAGCAGTACTTC. Translating gives CASSLDPPYEQYF.